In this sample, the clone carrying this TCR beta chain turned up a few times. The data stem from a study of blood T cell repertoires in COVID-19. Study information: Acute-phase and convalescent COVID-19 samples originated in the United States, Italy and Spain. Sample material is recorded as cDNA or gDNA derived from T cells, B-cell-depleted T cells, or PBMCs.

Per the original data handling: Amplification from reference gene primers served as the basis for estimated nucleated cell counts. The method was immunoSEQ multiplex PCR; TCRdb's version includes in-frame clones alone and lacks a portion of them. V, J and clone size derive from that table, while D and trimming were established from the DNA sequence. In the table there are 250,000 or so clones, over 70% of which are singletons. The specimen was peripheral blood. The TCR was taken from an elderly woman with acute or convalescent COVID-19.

CDR3 sequence reads: CASSPQSHYEQYF. CDR3 nucleotides: TGTGCCAGCTCACCCCAATCACACTACGAGCAGTACTTC. The chain employs TRBV18 and TRBJ2-7; D not resolved. The germline CDR1 and CDR2 sequences are KGHSH and LQKENI. Trimming took 3 bases from V and 3 from J, leaving 9 bases between them. The CDR3 is 13 residues long. Drawing the rest from reference TRBV18 and TRBJ2-7, the complete variable domain is NAGVMQNPRHLVRRRGQEARLRCSPMKGHSHVYWYRQLPEEGLKFMVYLQKENIIDESGMPKERFSAEFPKEGPSILRIQQVVRGDSAAYFCASSPQSHYEQYFGPGTRLTVT.